This T cell receptor (beta chain) was sequenced during a study of T cell changes during pregnancy in multiple sclerosis. Profiling relied on immunoSEQ multiplex PCR, and the TCRdb table lists in-frame clones only, not all of them. The data contain about 50,000 clones, approximately 93% of them singletons. CDR3 size: 12 residues. V lost 6 bases, J lost 5 bases, and 10 bases lay in between. Germline lookup yields CDR1 MNHEY and CDR2 SMNVEV (reference sequence). The source is a female donor with multiple sclerosis, enrolled in a pregnancy study. Material: CD4+ T cells from peripheral blood mononuclear cells, obtained in the third trimester of pregnancy. The chain couples TRBV27 to TRBJ1-1; TRBD1 is a possible D gene (5 bases). The CDR3 nucleotides are TGTGCCAGCAGCAATCAGGGTACTGAAGCTTTCTTT. Protein product: CASSNQGTEAFF.